This T cell receptor (beta chain) was profiled in a study of CD8 T cells in ankylosing spondylitis. TCRdb processed the 5' RACE reads anew with MiXCR; each CDR3 protein has one entry. The repertoire holds some 840,000 distinct CDR3 sequences, with roughly 12% as singletons. This CDR3 has 16 amino acids. Per the germline V gene, CDR1 is LGHNA and CDR2 is YSLEER. Trimming removed 4 bases from V and 4 bases from J, with 17 bases in between. Points from the study as a whole: Relatively scarce in peripheral blood, disease-linked clones were CD8+. A motif of several highly homologous TCR beta variants was seen as apparently characteristic of ankylosing spondylitis blood.

This clonotype was counted ten times or more. Its matching antigen is unknown. The sequenced sample consisted of blood, either unsorted or a sorted T cell fraction (not recorded which). This chain uses TRBV4-3 with TRBJ2-1; D perhaps matches TRBD2 (6 bases). The TCR originated in a male donor with ankylosing spondylitis. CDR3 bases: TGCGCCAGCAGCCGGGACTTACATGGGACGTACAATGAGCAGTTCTTC. This codes for CASSRDLHGTYNEQFF.